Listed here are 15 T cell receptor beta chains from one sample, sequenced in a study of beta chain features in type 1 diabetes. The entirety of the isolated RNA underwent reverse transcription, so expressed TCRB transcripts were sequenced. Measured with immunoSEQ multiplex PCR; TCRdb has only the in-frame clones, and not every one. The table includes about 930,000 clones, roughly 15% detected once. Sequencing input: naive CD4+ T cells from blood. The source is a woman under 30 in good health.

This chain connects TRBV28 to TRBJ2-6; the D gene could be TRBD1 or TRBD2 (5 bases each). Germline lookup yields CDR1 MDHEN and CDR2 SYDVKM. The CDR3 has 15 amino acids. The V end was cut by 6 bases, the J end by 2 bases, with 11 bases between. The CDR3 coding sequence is TGTGCCAGCAGGGATAGGGGAGCTGGGGCCAACGTCCTGACTTTC. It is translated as CASRDRGAGANVLTF.

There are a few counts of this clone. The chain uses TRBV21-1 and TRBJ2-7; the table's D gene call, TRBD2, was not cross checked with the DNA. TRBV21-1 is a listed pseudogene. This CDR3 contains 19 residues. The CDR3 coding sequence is TGTGCCAGCAGCAAGCTAAAAGGACTAGCGGGAGACCTTCCCTACGAGCAGTACTTC. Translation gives CASSKLKGLAGDLPYEQYF.

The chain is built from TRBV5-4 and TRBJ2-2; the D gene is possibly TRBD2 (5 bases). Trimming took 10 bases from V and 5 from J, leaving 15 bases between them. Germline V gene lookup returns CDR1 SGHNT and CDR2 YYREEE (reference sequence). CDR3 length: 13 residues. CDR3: CAARALGTGELFF. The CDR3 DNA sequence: TGTGCCGCGCGGGCCCTGGGGACCGGGGAGCTGTTTTTT.

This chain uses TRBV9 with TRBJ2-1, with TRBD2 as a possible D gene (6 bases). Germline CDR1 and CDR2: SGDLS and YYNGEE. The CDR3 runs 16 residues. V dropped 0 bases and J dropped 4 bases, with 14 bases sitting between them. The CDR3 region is CASSVAGGNPYNEQFF. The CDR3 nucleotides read TGTGCCAGCAGCGTAGCGGGCGGGAACCCTTACAATGAGCAGTTCTTC.

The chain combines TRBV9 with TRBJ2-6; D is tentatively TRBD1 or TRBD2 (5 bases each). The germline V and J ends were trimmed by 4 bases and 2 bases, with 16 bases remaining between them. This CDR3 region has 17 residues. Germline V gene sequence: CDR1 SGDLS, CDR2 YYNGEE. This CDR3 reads CASSPSGREAGANVLTF. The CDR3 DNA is TGTGCCAGCAGCCCCTCAGGGAGAGAGGCTGGGGCCAACGTCCTGACTTTC.

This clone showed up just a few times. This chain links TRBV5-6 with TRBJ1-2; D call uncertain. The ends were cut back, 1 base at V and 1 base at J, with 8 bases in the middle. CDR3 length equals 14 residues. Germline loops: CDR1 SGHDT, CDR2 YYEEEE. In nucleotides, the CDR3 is TGTGCCAGCAGCTTGTGGAGGGTTAACTATGGCTACACCTTC. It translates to CASSLWRVNYGYTF.

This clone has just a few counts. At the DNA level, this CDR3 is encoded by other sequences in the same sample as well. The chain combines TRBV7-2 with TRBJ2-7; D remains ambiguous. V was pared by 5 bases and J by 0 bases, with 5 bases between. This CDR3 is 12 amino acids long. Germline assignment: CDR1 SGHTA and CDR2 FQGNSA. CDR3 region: CASSPPSYEQYF. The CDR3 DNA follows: TGTGCCAGCAGCCCCCCCTCCTACGAGCAGTACTTC.

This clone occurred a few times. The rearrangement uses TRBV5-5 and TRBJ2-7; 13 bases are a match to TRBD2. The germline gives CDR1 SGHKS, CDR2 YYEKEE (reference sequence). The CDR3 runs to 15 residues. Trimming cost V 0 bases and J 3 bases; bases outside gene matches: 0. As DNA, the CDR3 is TGTGCCAGCAGCTTGGGACTAGCGGGAGGCTACGAGCAGTACTTC. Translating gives CASSLGLAGGYEQYF.

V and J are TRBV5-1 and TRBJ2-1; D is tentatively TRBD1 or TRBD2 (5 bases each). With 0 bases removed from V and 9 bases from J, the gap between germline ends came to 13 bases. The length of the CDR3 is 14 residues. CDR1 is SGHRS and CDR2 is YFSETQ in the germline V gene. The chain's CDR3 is CASSLGDPVGEQFF. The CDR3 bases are TGCGCCAGCAGCTTGGGGGACCCAGTCGGTGAGCAGTTCTTC.

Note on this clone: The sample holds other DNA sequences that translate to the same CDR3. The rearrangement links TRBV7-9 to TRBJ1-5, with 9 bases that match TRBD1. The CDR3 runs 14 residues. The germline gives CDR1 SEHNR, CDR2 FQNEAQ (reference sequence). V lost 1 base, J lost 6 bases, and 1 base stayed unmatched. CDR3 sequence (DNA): TGTGCCAGCAGCTTAGGACAGGGGGGTCAGCCCCAGCATTTT. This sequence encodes CASSLGQGGQPQHF.

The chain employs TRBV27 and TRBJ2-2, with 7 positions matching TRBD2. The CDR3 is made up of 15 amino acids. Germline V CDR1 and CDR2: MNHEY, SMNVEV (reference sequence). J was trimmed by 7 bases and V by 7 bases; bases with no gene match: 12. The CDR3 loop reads CASKTLAGAGGELFF. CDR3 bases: TGTGCCAGCAAGACTCTGGCGGGAGCTGGCGGGGAGCTGTTTTTT.

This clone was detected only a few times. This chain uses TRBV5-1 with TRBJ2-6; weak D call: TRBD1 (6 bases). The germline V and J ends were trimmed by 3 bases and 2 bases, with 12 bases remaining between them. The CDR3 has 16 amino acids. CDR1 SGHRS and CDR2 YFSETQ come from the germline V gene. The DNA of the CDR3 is TGCGCCAGCAGCTCCCAGGGGACCCCTGGGGCCAACGTCCTGACTTTC. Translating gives CASSSQGTPGANVLTF.

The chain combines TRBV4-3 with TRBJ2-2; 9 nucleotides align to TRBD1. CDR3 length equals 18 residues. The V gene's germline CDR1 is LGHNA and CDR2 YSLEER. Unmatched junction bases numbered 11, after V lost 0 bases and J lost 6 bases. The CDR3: CASSQDRFRTGASGELFF. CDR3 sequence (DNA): TGCGCCAGCAGCCAAGATAGGTTTCGGACAGGGGCGTCCGGGGAGCTGTTTTTT.

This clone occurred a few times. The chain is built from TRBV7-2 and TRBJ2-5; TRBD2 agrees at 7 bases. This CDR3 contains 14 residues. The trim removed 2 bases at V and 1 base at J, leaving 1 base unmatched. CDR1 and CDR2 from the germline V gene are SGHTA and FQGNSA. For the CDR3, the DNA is TGTGCCAGCAGCTTATCTAGCGGCCAAGAGACCCAGTACTTC. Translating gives CASSLSSGQETQYF.

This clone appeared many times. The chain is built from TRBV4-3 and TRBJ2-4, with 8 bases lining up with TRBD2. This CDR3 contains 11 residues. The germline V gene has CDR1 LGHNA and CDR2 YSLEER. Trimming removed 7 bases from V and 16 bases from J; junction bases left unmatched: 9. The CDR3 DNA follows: TGCGCCAGCACCCCTCGGGGGGGAATATACTTC. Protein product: CASTPRGGIYF.